Following are 30 T cell receptor beta chains from one sample sequenced in a study of radiotherapy plus CTLA-4 blockade in lung cancer. Measured with immunoSEQ multiplex PCR; TCRdb has only the in-frame clones, and not every one. The repertoire includes approximately 60,000 clones, roughly 77% of them detected once, and 4% to 5% sits in the top ten. The sequencing here drew on peripheral blood, taken from a patient treated with radiotherapy plus ipilimumab. These receptors originate from a human donor with non-small cell lung cancer who had a complete response to radiotherapy plus ipilimumab.

This chain links TRBV14 with TRBJ2-1, with TRBD2 matching over 15 bases. The V and J ends lost 4 bases and 7 bases, in that order; junction bases with no gene match: 5. From germline, CDR1 is SGHDN and CDR2 FVKESK. The CDR3 spans 16 residues. CDR3 protein: CASSPGLAGGGNEQFF. The CDR3 DNA sequence: TGTGCCAGCAGCCCGGGACTAGCGGGAGGAGGGAATGAGCAGTTCTTC. The variable domain in full, with the rest retrieved from reference TRBV14 and TRBJ2-1, is EAGVTQFPSHSVIEKGQTVTLRCDPISGHDNLYWYRRVMGKEIKFLLHFVKESKQDESGMPNNRFLAERTGGTYSTLKVQPAELEDSGVYFCASSPGLAGGGNEQFFGPGTRLTVL.

The genes are TRBV5-1 and TRBJ1-1; 8 bases align to TRBD1. The CDR3 has 19 residues. V shed 4 bases, J shed 5 bases, and the junction held 22 bases outside the gene matches. Germline V gene data show CDR1 as SGHRS and CDR2 as YFSETQ. As DNA, the CDR3 is TGCGCCAGCAGCCCGGGTCTGGTCAAGGACAGGGTGAAATCGACTGAAGCTTTCTTT. Translation gives CASSPGLVKDRVKSTEAFF. Variable domain in full (rest from reference TRBV5-1 and TRBJ1-1): KAGVTQTPRYLIKTRGQQVTLSCSPISGHRSVSWYQQTPGQGLQFLFEYFSETQRNKGNFPGRFSGRQFSNSRSEMNVSTLELGDSALYLCASSPGLVKDRVKSTEAFFGQGTRLTVV.

The rearrangement uses TRBV5-6 and TRBJ2-2; D not resolved. The V end lost 2 bases, the J end lost 8 bases, and 13 bases lay between the germline ends. Germline loops: CDR1 SGHDT, CDR2 YYEEEE. This CDR3 comprises 14 residues. The CDR3 region is CASSFLFGAGELFF. CDR3 DNA: TGTGCCAGCAGCTTTCTGTTTGGTGCGGGGGAGCTGTTTTTT.

This chain uses TRBV4-1 with TRBJ2-1; D is unclear. CDR3 length equals 15 residues. The germline CDR1 and CDR2 sequences are MGHRA and YSYEKL. V dropped 0 bases and J dropped 0 bases, with 6 bases sitting between them. CDR3 sequence reads: CASSQDGSSYNEQFF. The CDR3, as DNA: TGCGCCAGCAGCCAAGATGGTTCCTCCTACAATGAGCAGTTCTTC.

This clone was detected only once. The chain has TRBV12-5 and TRBJ1-1, with a possible D match to TRBD1 (6 bases). This CDR3 contains 16 residues. V was pared by 0 bases and J by 2 bases, with 13 bases between. CDR1 LGHNT and CDR2 FRNRAP come from the germline V gene. In nucleotides, the CDR3 is TGTGCTAGTGGTTTGGTCCGGGGGCGATTAAACACTGAAGCTTTCTTT. Translating gives CASGLVRGRLNTEAFF.

This clone has a handful of counts. The rearrangement uses TRBV28 and TRBJ1-3; D ambiguous. The CDR3 has 16 residues. Germline V gives CDR1 MDHEN, CDR2 SYDVKM. Trimming pared 5 bases from V and 3 bases from J, leaving 17 bases between. The CDR3 loop is CASSPTRAGLGNTIYF. The CDR3 DNA reads TGTGCCAGCAGTCCTACTAGGGCAGGCCTTGGAAACACCATATATTTT.

This clone was recorded a few times. The V call is TRBV29-1, the J call TRBJ2-7, with 7 bases lining up with TRBD1. The CDR3 totals 12 residues. Germline V gene sequence: CDR1 SQVTM, CDR2 ANQGSEA. J gave up 2 bases and V 4 bases, and 2 bases lay outside the gene matches. In DNA, the CDR3 is TGCAGCGTTGGGGACAGCGCCTACGAGCAGTACGTC. This codes for CSVGDSAYEQYV.

CDR3 region: CASSLFYGRDTQYF. The CDR3 DNA reads TGTGCCAGCAGTTTATTCTACGGAAGAGATACGCAGTATTTT. This chain uses TRBV27 with TRBJ2-3; no clear D gene. Looked up from germline, CDR1 is MNHEY and CDR2 is SMNVEV (reference sequence). V was clipped by 1 base and J by 5 bases, with 10 bases between them. The CDR3 loop spans 14 amino acids.

This sequence joins TRBV5-1 and TRBJ1-1; D gene unclear. This CDR3 is 14 amino acids long. The V end lost 3 bases, the J end lost 5 bases, and 14 bases lay between the germline ends. Looked up from germline, CDR1 is SGHRS and CDR2 is YFSETQ. CDR3 residues: CASSWPTPGTEAFF. For the CDR3, the DNA is TGCGCCAGCAGCTGGCCGACACCCGGAACTGAAGCTTTCTTT.

This clone has just one count. The rearrangement uses TRBV6-5 and TRBJ2-7, with 14 bases lining up with TRBD2. Germline V gene sequence: CDR1 MNHEY, CDR2 SVGAGI. J gave up 6 bases and V 0 bases, and 4 bases lay outside the gene matches. The CDR3 consists of 16 residues. The CDR3 DNA follows: TGTGCCAGCAGTTACTCGGGACTAGCGGGGGCGGTCGAGCAGTACGTC. Its translation: CASSYSGLAGAVEQYV.

The V gene is TRBV18, the J gene TRBJ1-1, with 9 bases aligning to TRBD1. The CDR3 sequence is 16 residues long. V was pared by 6 bases and J by 0 bases, with 8 bases of the junction left unmatched. Germline-derived CDR1 and CDR2 are KGHSH and LQKENI. The chain's CDR3 is CASSPPGQGMNTEAFF. CDR3 bases: TGTGCCAGCTCGCCCCCGGGACAGGGAATGAACACTGAAGCTTTCTTT. Supplemented by reference TRBV18 and TRBJ1-1, the full variable domain reads NAGVMQNPRHLVRRRGQEARLRCSPMKGHSHVYWYRQLPEEGLKFMVYLQKENIIDESGMPKERFSAEFPKEGPSILRIQQVVRGDSAAYFCASSPPGQGMNTEAFFGQGTRLTVV.

V and J are TRBV5-1 and TRBJ1-2, with a possible D match to TRBD1 (6 bases). Trimming left V 0 bases short and J 9 bases short, with 12 bases between. Looked up from germline, CDR1 is SGHRS and CDR2 is YFSETQ. The CDR3 is 13 residues long. The CDR3 protein is CASSLGQGQRYTF. The DNA of the CDR3 is TGCGCCAGCAGCTTGGGGCAGGGGCAACGCTACACCTTC.

J is TRBJ2-6 and V is TRBV7-2; D unclear. V was cut by 3 bases and J by 1 base, with 1 base left in between. Germline V CDR1 and CDR2: SGHTA, FQGNSA. The CDR3 contains 13 residues. CDR3 coding DNA: TGTGCCAGCAGCTTTTCTGGGGCCAACGTCCTGACTTTC. Its translation: CASSFSGANVLTF. The full variable domain, in which reference TRBV7-2 and TRBJ2-6 provide the parts outside the CDR3, is GAGVSQSPSNKVTEKGKDVELRCDPISGHTALYWYRQSLGQGLEFLIYFQGNSAPDKSGLPSDRFSAERTGGSVSTLTIQRTQQEDSAVYLCASSFSGANVLTFGAGSRLTVL.

The rearrangement joins TRBV30 to TRBJ1-1; D is unresolved. CDR1 is GTSNPN and CDR2 is SVGIG in the germline V gene (reference sequence). V was trimmed by 3 bases and J by 3 bases, leaving 8 bases between them. The CDR3 sequence is 12 residues long. The CDR3 nucleotides are TGTGCCTGGAGAGGACGGCACACTGAAGCTTTCTTT. Protein sequence: CAWRGRHTEAFF.

This CDR3 reads CTSSPPGLAGSYEQYV. CDR3 in DNA: TGCACCAGCAGCCCCCCGGGACTAGCGGGGTCCTACGAGCAGTACGTC. The chain combines TRBV1 with TRBJ2-7; the table names TRBD2, a call not compared with the DNA. TRBV1 is flagged as a pseudogene. The CDR3 extends over 16 amino acids.

The rearrangement uses TRBV7-2 and TRBJ2-5; D may be TRBD1 (5 bases). This CDR3 spans 11 amino acids. V was cut by 5 bases and J by 9 bases, with 10 bases left in between. Per the germline V gene, CDR1 is SGHTA and CDR2 is FQGNSA. In DNA, the CDR3 is TGTGCCAGCAGCCCAGGGTGGGCCCAGTACTTC. Protein sequence: CASSPGWAQYF.

This clone was seen only once. This rearrangement joins TRBV6-1 to TRBJ1-5; TRBD1 might be the D (5 bases). Trimming took off 0 bases at V and 7 bases at J, with 13 bases between the two ends. The germline V gene encodes CDR1 MNHNS and CDR2 SASEGT. The length of the CDR3 is 15 residues. The CDR3 protein is CASSEARGGRQPQHF. DNA of the CDR3: TGTGCCAGCAGTGAAGCCCGGGGGGGTAGGCAGCCCCAGCATTTT.

This rearrangement joins TRBV7-2 to TRBJ1-2; D is possibly TRBD1 (5 bases). Trimming left V 2 bases short and J 7 bases short, with 8 bases between. CDR1 SGHTA and CDR2 FQGNSA come from the germline V gene. The CDR3 contains 12 residues. DNA for the CDR3: TGTGCCAGCAGCTTACAGGGCTCTGGCTACACCTTC. It translates to CASSLQGSGYTF.

The J gene is TRBJ2-3, the V gene TRBV6-5; D is uncertain. Looked up from germline, CDR1 is MNHEY and CDR2 is SVGAGI. The CDR3 has 14 amino acids. Trimming removed 10 bases from V and 4 bases from J, with 18 bases in between. The CDR3 region has the DNA TGTGCCACCGGAATTCTAGGTTCCCCAGATACGCAGTATTTT. Residues: CATGILGSPDTQYF.

V and J are TRBV19 and TRBJ2-7, with D perhaps matching TRBD1 (6 bases). Per the germline V gene, CDR1 is LNHDA and CDR2 is SQIVND (reference sequence). This CDR3 has 13 residues. With 7 bases removed from V and 0 bases from J, the gap between germline ends came to 10 bases. The CDR3 nucleotides are TGTGCCAGTACTCACAGGGACTCCTACGAGCAGTACTTC. Its translation: CASTHRDSYEQYF.

The rearrangement links TRBV10-3 to TRBJ2-3; 8 bases map to TRBD2. This CDR3 spans 15 amino acids. In germline, CDR1 is ENHRY, CDR2 SYGVKD. The V and J ends lost 5 bases and 2 bases, in that order; junction bases with no gene match: 6. In DNA form, the CDR3 reads TGTGCCATCAGTCGTGGAGCGGGAGACACAGATACGCAGTATTTT. Translated, it gives CAISRGAGDTDTQYF.

The chain carries TRBV7-9 and TRBJ2-2, with D unclear. Germline CDR1 reads SEHNR; CDR2 reads FQNEAQ (reference sequence). V gave up 5 bases and J gave up 5 bases, with 15 bases separating them. CDR3 size: 15 residues. Here the CDR3 DNA reads TGTGCCAGCAGCCATAGATACGGAAGTACCGGGGAGCTGTTTTTT. Translated: CASSHRYGSTGELFF.

This chain connects TRBV5-7 to TRBJ2-3; D might be TRBD1 or TRBD2, each matching 6 bases. TRBV5-7 is an open reading frame whose function is uncertain. The ends were cut back, 4 bases at V and 2 bases at J, with 14 bases in the middle. The CDR3 extends over 15 amino acids. The CDR3 DNA is TGTGCCAGCAGCCCCGGAGGGGGGCTCACAGATACGCAGTATTTT. Encoded protein: CASSPGGGLTDTQYF.

This chain connects TRBV7-9 to TRBJ2-7, with 8 bases identical to TRBD1. CDR1 is SEHNR and CDR2 is FQNEAQ in the germline V gene (reference sequence). V gave up 0 bases and J gave up 3 bases; unmatched junction bases: 4. This CDR3 spans 15 amino acids. The CDR3: CASSLAAGGSYEQYF. In DNA, the CDR3 is TGTGCCAGCAGCTTAGCGGCAGGGGGCAGCTACGAGCAGTACTTC.

V is TRBV19 and J is TRBJ1-2, with D hard to call. Germline V gene data show CDR1 as LNHDA and CDR2 as SQIVND (reference sequence). Between the trimmed V and J ends, which lost 8 bases and 3 bases, there was a span of 19 bases. The CDR3 consists of 15 residues. The CDR3 here is CASLGTANLYYGYTF. In DNA, the CDR3 is TGTGCCAGTTTAGGCACGGCAAACCTCTACTATGGCTACACCTTC. Full variable domain (remainder filled in from reference TRBV19 and TRBJ1-2): DGGITQSPKYLFRKEGQNVTLSCEQNLNHDAMYWYRQDPGQGLRLIYYSQIVNDFQKGDIAEGYSVSREKKESFPLTVTSAQKNPTAFYLCASLGTANLYYGYTFGSGTRLTVV.

The rearrangement joins TRBV4-1 to TRBJ1-1; 11 bases match TRBD1. The CDR3 spans 15 residues. Trimming cost V 2 bases and J 11 bases; bases outside gene matches: 10. Germline assignment: CDR1 MGHRA and CDR2 YSYEKL. The CDR3: CASSQPGTGGSGAFF. CDR3 nucleotides: TGCGCCAGCAGCCAACCAGGGACAGGGGGTAGTGGTGCTTTCTTT.

The V and J genes are TRBV7-9 and TRBJ2-7; no clear D. V lost 1 base to trimming and J lost 4 bases, with 5 bases between them. The CDR3 has 12 amino acids. Germline values: CDR1 SEHNR, CDR2 FQNEAQ (reference sequence). The CDR3: CASSLGSYEQYF. The CDR3 region has the DNA TGTGCCAGCAGCTTAGGATCTTACGAGCAGTACTTC.

The chain links TRBV2 to TRBJ1-3; 8 bases are a match to TRBD1. The CDR3 covers 15 residues. Germline values: CDR1 SNHLY, CDR2 FYNNEI. V lost 6 bases to trimming and J lost 2 bases; unmatched junction nucleotides: 6. The CDR3 sequence is CASRYRGETGNTIYF. CDR3 DNA: TGTGCCAGCAGATACAGGGGGGAAACTGGAAACACCATATATTTT.

The chain recombines TRBV11-2 with TRBJ2-2; D is unclear. V was cut by 0 bases and J by 7 bases, with 9 bases left in between. Germline V gene lookup returns CDR1 SGHAT and CDR2 FQNNGV. This CDR3 has 14 residues. CDR3 sequence: CASSLDQAGGELFF. As DNA, the CDR3 is TGTGCCAGCAGCTTAGATCAGGCCGGCGGGGAGCTGTTTTTT.

A single count supports this clone. V is TRBV21-1 and J is TRBJ2-7; the DNA was not used to check the table's D call, TRBD1. TRBV21-1 is a known pseudogene. The CDR3 sequence is 16 residues long. The CDR3 DNA sequence: TGTGCCAGCAGCAAAGGTTGGGGGCGCGTAATTGACGAGCAGTACGTC. Amino acids: CASSKGWGRVIDEQYV.